These 15 T cell receptor beta chains were sequenced from one sample in a study of shared clonotypes between healthy human individuals (TCRdb year 2020). For the CD8 naive samples, CD45RO-negative cells were positively selected for CCR7, yielding a CD45RA+CCR7+ population from which TemRA cells were excluded. Library generation was performed with the immunoSEQ multiplex PCR assay. TCRdb re-hosts the immuneACCESS table, in-frame sequences only. Its copies lack some clones; in the studies checked, an unresolved V gene accounts for under half of them, and the cause for the rest is not known. Counted in this sample were about 2.1 million clones; about 94% of them appeared once. The top ten clonotypes cover roughly 1.7% of the sample. The sample taken for sequencing was naive CD8+ T cells from PBMCs. The meaning of the sample's cell subset or site label: CD45RA+CCR7+. These receptor sequences come from a man aged 18 to 30 in good health. Some clones in this sample may be carry-over from other donors' samples.

For this clone: The sample contains more than one DNA sequence encoding this CDR3. The chain employs TRBV9 and TRBJ2-1; no firm D call. The CDR3 is 15 amino acids. V lost 0 bases to trimming and J lost 5 bases, with 12 bases between them. Germline CDR1 reads SGDLS; CDR2 reads YYNGEE. The DNA for the CDR3 is TGTGCCAGCAGCGTAGTGGGTGGCGGAGACAATGAGCAGTTCTTC. Translating gives CASSVVGGGDNEQFF.

Concerning this clone: Other DNA sequences in this sample translate to the same CDR3. This chain connects TRBV9 to TRBJ1-2; 9 nucleotides match TRBD1. With 1 base clipped from V and 5 bases from J, the junction kept 6 bases outside the gene matches. CDR1 and CDR2 (germline): SGDLS, YYNGEE. The CDR3 has 15 residues. The CDR3 loop reads CASSVPRQGGYGYTF. The CDR3 DNA is TGTGCCAGCAGCGTACCGAGACAGGGGGGATATGGCTACACCTTC.

J is TRBJ2-7 and V is TRBV13; no definite D call. Trimming left V 2 bases short and J 3 bases short, with 8 bases between. Per the germline V gene, CDR1 is PRHDT and CDR2 is FYEKMQ (reference sequence). The length of the CDR3 is 13 residues. The CDR3 nucleotides read TGTGCCAGCAGCTTATCCGAGAACTACGAGCAGTACTTC. It codes for CASSLSENYEQYF.

In regard to this clone: This could be a read error, since a much larger clone is one nucleotide away. The same CDR3 arises from other DNA sequences in this sample as well. The chain uses TRBV28 and TRBJ2-7; D call uncertain. From germline, CDR1 is MDHEN and CDR2 SYDVKM. With 8 bases removed from V and 1 base from J, the gap between germline ends came to 3 bases. The CDR3 is 10 amino acids. CDR3 sequence reads: CASRSYEQYF. The CDR3 DNA is TGTGCCAGCCGTTCCTACGAGCAGTACTTC.

The rearrangement links TRBV7-9 to TRBJ2-1; TRBD2 matches 12 bases. The V gene's germline CDR1 is SEHNR and CDR2 FQNEAQ (reference sequence). There are 15 residues in the CDR3. V lost 3 bases, J lost 8 bases, and 5 bases stayed unmatched. The CDR3 sequence is CASSFLAGGSDEQFF. Here the CDR3 DNA reads TGTGCCAGCAGCTTCCTAGCGGGAGGGAGCGATGAGCAGTTCTTC. The entire variable domain, with the rest obtained from reference TRBV7-9 and TRBJ2-1, is as follows: DTGVSQNPRHKITKRGQNVTFRCDPISEHNRLYWYRQTLGQGPEFLTYFQNEAQLEKSRLLSDRFSAERPKGSFSTLEIQRTEQGDSAMYLCASSFLAGGSDEQFFGPGTRLTVL.

This clone was picked up one time. This chain links TRBV5-8 with TRBJ1-3; D gene uncertain. CDR3 length: 15 residues. Germline-derived CDR1 and CDR2 are SGHTS and YDEGEE. V was trimmed by 2 bases and J by 4 bases, leaving 13 bases between them. In nucleotides, the CDR3 is TGTGCCAGCAGCTTCACGAGGGTACCCGGAAACACCATATATTTT. Protein: CASSFTRVPGNTIYF.

The gene calls are TRBV19 and TRBJ1-2; the D gene is possibly TRBD1 (6 bases). The CDR3 runs 14 residues. Germline V lookup: CDR1 LNHDA, CDR2 SQIVND (reference sequence). The V and J ends lost 6 bases and 0 bases respectively, with 11 bases between them. DNA for the CDR3: TGTGCCAGTAGCCCCGGGACAACTAACTATGGCTACACCTTC. It codes for CASSPGTTNYGYTF.

Comment on this clone: The identical CDR3 is also encoded by other nucleotide sequences in the sample. The chain joins TRBV27 to TRBJ2-7; possible D gene TRBD2, 5 bases. Between the trimmed V and J ends, which lost 4 bases and 2 bases, there was a span of 9 bases. This CDR3 has 13 amino acids. Germline-derived CDR1 and CDR2 are MNHEY and SMNVEV (reference sequence). CDR3 loop: CASSSGSTYEQYF. CDR3 sequence (DNA): TGTGCCAGCAGTTCGGGATCCACCTACGAGCAGTACTTC.

The chain joins TRBV15 to TRBJ2-1, with D possibly being TRBD2 (7 bases). CDR1 is LNHNV, CDR2 YYDKDF, per germline (reference sequence). The ends were cut back, 2 bases at V and 10 bases at J, with 18 bases in the middle. The CDR3 loop spans 15 amino acids. The CDR3 DNA follows: TGTGCCACCAGCAGACCGAGGGGGGGATCGGGCGAGCAGTTCTTC. Protein product: CATSRPRGGSGEQFF.

The chain employs TRBV7-9 and TRBJ2-5; 8 bases map to TRBD2. V lost 4 bases to trimming and J lost 3 bases; unmatched junction nucleotides: 7. CDR1 is SEHNR and CDR2 is FQNEAQ in the germline V gene (reference sequence). The CDR3 has 15 residues. Written as DNA, the CDR3 is TGTGCCAGCAGCTCCCCGGGACTAGTGGAAGAGACCCAGTACTTC. Translating it yields CASSSPGLVEETQYF. Full variable domain (remainder filled in from reference TRBV7-9 and TRBJ2-5): DTGVSQNPRHKITKRGQNVTFRCDPISEHNRLYWYRQTLGQGPEFLTYFQNEAQLEKSRLLSDRFSAERPKGSFSTLEIQRTEQGDSAMYLCASSSPGLVEETQYFGPGTRLLVL.

The J gene is TRBJ2-1, the V gene TRBV7-9, with D possibly TRBD2 on 6 matching bases. This CDR3 has 18 amino acids. Germline lookup yields CDR1 SEHNR and CDR2 FQNEAQ (reference sequence). Trimming left V 1 base short and J 2 bases short, with 18 bases between. The CDR3 nucleotides read TGTGCCAGCAGCTTAGATGGGTATGCGAGGAGGGCCTACAATGAGCAGTTCTTC. This translates into CASSLDGYARRAYNEQFF.

The genes are TRBV4-1 and TRBJ2-7; perhaps TRBD1 as D (6 bases). The CDR3 is made up of 18 amino acids. Looked up from germline, CDR1 is MGHRA and CDR2 is YSYEKL. V shed 0 bases and J shed 0 bases, with 18 bases lying between them. The CDR3 sequence: CASSQEGSGTRTSYEQYF. Written as DNA, the CDR3 is TGCGCCAGCAGCCAAGAAGGGTCCGGGACAAGGACCTCCTACGAGCAGTACTTC.

This clone was seen a single time. Other DNA sequences in this sample translate to the same CDR3. The rearrangement joins TRBV7-9 to TRBJ2-1; D perhaps matches TRBD1 (6 bases). This CDR3 has 14 residues. Germline lookup yields CDR1 SEHNR and CDR2 FQNEAQ (reference sequence). With 4 bases removed from V and 3 bases from J, the gap between germline ends came to 10 bases. CDR3 nucleotide sequence: TGTGCCAGCAGCTCGGTGGACAGCTACAATGAGCAGTTCTTC. The encoded protein is CASSSVDSYNEQFF.

This rearrangement joins TRBV19 to TRBJ2-7; TRBD1 aligns across 7 bases. Germline V gives CDR1 LNHDA, CDR2 SQIVND (reference sequence). The CDR3 runs 15 residues. The V and J ends lost 7 bases and 3 bases, in that order; junction bases with no gene match: 12. The CDR3 coding sequence is TGTGCCAGTATGGGGATCCGGGACAGAGTCTACGAGCAGTACTTC. Its protein is CASMGIRDRVYEQYF.

This clone occurred once. This sequence joins TRBV27 and TRBJ2-7; 7 positions match TRBD1. V was clipped by 1 base and J by 1 base; unmatched bases: 4. The V gene's germline CDR1 is MNHEY and CDR2 SMNVEV (reference sequence). This CDR3 contains 15 residues. The CDR3 DNA reads as TGTGCCAGCAGTTTATTGAAGGGGGCGTCCTACGAGCAGTACTTC. Protein product: CASSLLKGASYEQYF.